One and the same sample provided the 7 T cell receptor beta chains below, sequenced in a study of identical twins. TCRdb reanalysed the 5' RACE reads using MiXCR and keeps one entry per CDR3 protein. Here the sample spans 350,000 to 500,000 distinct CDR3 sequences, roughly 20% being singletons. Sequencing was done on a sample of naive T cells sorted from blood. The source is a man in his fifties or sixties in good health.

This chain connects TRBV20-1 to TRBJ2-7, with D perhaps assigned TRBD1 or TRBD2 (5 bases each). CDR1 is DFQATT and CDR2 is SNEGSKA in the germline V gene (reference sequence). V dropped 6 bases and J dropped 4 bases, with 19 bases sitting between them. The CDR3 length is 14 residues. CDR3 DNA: TGCAGTGCCGTACCAAAAGGGACCCCATACGAGCAGTACTTC. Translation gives CSAVPKGTPYEQYF.

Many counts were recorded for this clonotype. CDR3 protein: CASSLLAGTTDTQYF. As DNA, the CDR3 is TGCGCCAGCAGCTTACTAGCGGGGACTACAGATACGCAGTATTTT. The chain couples TRBV5-1 to TRBJ2-3; 10 bases match TRBD2. V shed 2 bases and J 3 bases; nucleotides not matched to a gene: 3. The germline CDR1 and CDR2 sequences are SGHRS and YFSETQ. This CDR3 comprises 15 residues.

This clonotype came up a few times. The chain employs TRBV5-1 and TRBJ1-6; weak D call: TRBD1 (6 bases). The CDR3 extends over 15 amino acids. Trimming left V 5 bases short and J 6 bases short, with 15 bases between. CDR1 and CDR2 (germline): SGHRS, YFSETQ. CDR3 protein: CASSITGTTNSPLHF. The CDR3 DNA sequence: TGCGCCAGCAGTATTACCGGGACAACTAATTCACCCCTCCACTTT.

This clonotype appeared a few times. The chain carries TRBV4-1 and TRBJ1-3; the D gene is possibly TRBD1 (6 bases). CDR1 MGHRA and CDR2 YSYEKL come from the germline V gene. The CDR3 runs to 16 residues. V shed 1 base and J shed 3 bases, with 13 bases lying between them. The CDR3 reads CASSQVWGANGNTIYF. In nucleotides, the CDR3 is TGCGCCAGCAGCCAAGTTTGGGGGGCTAATGGAAACACCATATATTTT.

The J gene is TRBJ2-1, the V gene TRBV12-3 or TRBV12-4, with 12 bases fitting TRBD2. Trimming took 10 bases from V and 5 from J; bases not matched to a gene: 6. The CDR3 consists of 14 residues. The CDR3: CATSGGGPNNEQFF. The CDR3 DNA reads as TGTGCCACTAGCGGGGGGGGACCAAACAATGAGCAGTTCTTC.

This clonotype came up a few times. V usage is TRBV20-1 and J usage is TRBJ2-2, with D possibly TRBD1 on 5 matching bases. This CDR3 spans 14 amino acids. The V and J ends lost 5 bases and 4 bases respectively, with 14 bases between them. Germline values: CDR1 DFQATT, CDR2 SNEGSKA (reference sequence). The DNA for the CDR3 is TGCAGTGCTTTGGACACTCCAGGCACCGGGGAGCTGTTTTTT. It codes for CSALDTPGTGELFF.

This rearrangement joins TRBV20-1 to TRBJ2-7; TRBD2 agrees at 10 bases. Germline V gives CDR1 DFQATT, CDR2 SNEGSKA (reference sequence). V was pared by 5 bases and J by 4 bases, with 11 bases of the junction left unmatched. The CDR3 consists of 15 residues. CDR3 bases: TGCAGTGCTGGATATAGCGGGAGGCCAGAGTACGAGCAGTACTTC. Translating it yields CSAGYSGRPEYEQYF.